The 2 T cell receptor beta chains below come from one sample, sequenced in a study of cytomegalovirus exposure and HLA in healthy donors. With 60 Vbeta and 13 Jbeta primers, the PCR was carried out. Clones were sequenced by immunoSEQ multiplex PCR, and TCRdb holds only the in-frame ones, with some missing. The table has approximately 100,000 clones, around two thirds seen once. Sample: PBMCs. The receptors were sampled from a woman aged 45-65 years in good health and CMV-seronegative.

This rearrangement joins TRBV27 to TRBJ2-7; maybe TRBD1 (6 bases). Per the germline V gene, CDR1 is MNHEY and CDR2 is SMNVEV (reference sequence). This CDR3 spans 14 amino acids. Trimming stripped 2 bases from V and 0 bases from J, with 8 bases between. The CDR3 coding sequence is TGTGCCAGCAGTTTACACAGGGCCTCCTACGAGCAGTACTTC. Protein: CASSLHRASYEQYF.

The chain joins TRBV11-2 to TRBJ2-7, with 7 nucleotides matching TRBD1. V shed 5 bases, J shed 0 bases, and the junction held 16 bases outside the gene matches. Germline-derived CDR1 and CDR2 are SGHAT and FQNNGV. This CDR3 region has 18 residues. The CDR3 reads CASSPHPKTGRLSYEQYF. The DNA of the CDR3 is TGTGCCAGCAGCCCACACCCAAAGACAGGGCGCCTCTCCTACGAGCAGTACTTC.